A single sample is the source of the 24 T cell receptor beta chains below, sequenced in a study of PD-L1 blockade in urothelial cancer. The data were produced by immunoSEQ multiplex PCR, yet TCRdb's version contains in-frame clones alone and is incomplete. Here the sample spans about 48,000 clones, 65% to 85% being singletons. Time point: peripheral blood 6 weeks after treatment start. The source was PBMCs, collected around atezolizumab (anti-PD-L1) treatment. The origin of the receptors is a man in his 70s with urothelial cancer.

Only a few counts were recorded for this clone. The same CDR3 can be traced to other DNA sequences in this sample. This chain connects TRBV19 to TRBJ2-1; 13 bases are shared with TRBD2. This CDR3 is built from 15 residues. The ends lost 6 bases at V and 5 bases at J; junction bases unmatched: 4. CDR1 and CDR2 (germline): LNHDA, SQIVND (reference sequence). The CDR3 here is CASSTGTSGNNEQFF. The CDR3 region has the DNA TGTGCCAGTAGCACCGGGACTAGCGGGAACAATGAGCAGTTCTTC. The full variable domain, completed using reference TRBV19 and TRBJ2-1, is DGGITQSPKYLFRKEGQNVTLSCEQNLNHDAMYWYRQDPGQGLRLIYYSQIVNDFQKGDIAEGYSVSREKKESFPLTVTSAQKNPTAFYLCASSTGTSGNNEQFFGPGTRLTVL.

The V call is TRBV5-6, the J call TRBJ2-6; D is ambiguous. V dropped 0 bases and J dropped 6 bases, with 19 bases sitting between them. Germline V gives CDR1 SGHDT, CDR2 YYEEEE. The CDR3 runs 18 residues. The CDR3: CASSLVPGSSSEANVLTF. CDR3 sequence (DNA): TGTGCCAGCAGCTTGGTACCGGGTTCCTCTTCCGAGGCCAACGTCCTGACTTTC.

The chain uses TRBV23-1 and TRBJ1-5; D call uncertain. TRBV23-1 is placed among ORFs of uncertain function. This CDR3 is 19 amino acids long. The V end lost 7 bases, the J end lost 0 bases, and 25 bases lay between the germline ends. The chain's CDR3 is CASKVPLRRGGFSNQPQHF. The CDR3 DNA is TGCGCCAGCAAAGTACCCCTAAGACGGGGAGGGTTTAGCAATCAGCCCCAGCATTTT.

The CDR3: CAVQGMNTEAFF. The CDR3 DNA sequence: TGTGCCGTCCAGGGGATGAACACTGAAGCTTTCTTT. The gene calls are TRBV28 and TRBJ1-1; D is perhaps TRBD1 (6 bases). Looked up from germline, CDR1 is MDHEN and CDR2 is SYDVKM. V dropped 11 bases and J dropped 0 bases, with 10 bases sitting between them. The CDR3 runs 12 residues.

The chain combines TRBV6-1 with TRBJ2-7; D unresolved. The CDR3 is 12 amino acids. Trimming pared 6 bases from V and 0 bases from J, leaving 6 bases between. Germline CDR1 MNHNS, CDR2 SASEGT. CDR3: CASRPSSYEQYF. The CDR3 DNA sequence: TGTGCCAGCAGGCCGAGCTCCTACGAGCAGTACTTC.

This clone is termed medium-sized (0.01 to 0.1%). The chain employs TRBV28 and TRBJ1-1, with D hard to call. V was shortened by 2 bases and J by 1 base, with 5 bases between the two germline ends. The CDR3 contains 13 residues. The V gene's germline CDR1 is MDHEN and CDR2 SYDVKM. The CDR3: CASSLGSNTEAFF. The CDR3 DNA follows: TGTGCCAGCAGTTTAGGCTCGAACACTGAAGCTTTCTTT.

J is TRBJ2-1 and V is TRBV7-3; 7 bases fit TRBD2. With 5 bases clipped from V and 1 base from J, the junction kept 14 bases outside the gene matches. Germline loops: CDR1 SGHTA, CDR2 FQGTGA. This CDR3 comprises 18 residues. The CDR3 spells CASSPTIGASGSYNEQFF. CDR3 in DNA: TGTGCCAGCAGCCCCACCATTGGGGCTAGCGGTTCCTACAATGAGCAGTTCTTC. Complete variable domain (other parts from reference TRBV7-3 and TRBJ2-1): GAGVSQTPSNKVTEKGKYVELRCDPISGHTALYWYRQSLGQGPEFLIYFQGTGAADDSGLPNDRFFAVRPEGSVSTLKIQRTERGDSAVYLCASSPTIGASGSYNEQFFGPGTRLTVL.

The chain recombines TRBV28 with TRBJ2-7; a weak D match, TRBD1 (6 bases). The CDR3 consists of 17 residues. Deletions cut 5 bases from V and 7 bases from J, with 27 bases between. Germline V gene data show CDR1 as MDHEN and CDR2 as SYDVKM. CDR3 loop: CASSPQYGTPLRGEQYF. CDR3 in DNA: TGTGCCAGCAGTCCTCAGTACGGGACACCGCTAAGGGGGGAGCAGTACTTC.

CDR3 DNA: TGTGCCAGTGGCCTCAGCGGGGATAGCAATCAGCCCCAGCATTTT. It translates to CASGLSGDSNQPQHF. V usage is TRBV6-1 and J usage is TRBJ1-5; D not certain. Germline V lookup: CDR1 MNHNS, CDR2 SASEGT. The CDR3 totals 15 residues. Trimming took off 9 bases at V and 0 bases at J, with 15 bases between the two ends.

The V gene is TRBV6-6, the J gene TRBJ1-1, with 8 bases aligning to TRBD1. The length of the CDR3 is 14 residues. The V and J ends lost 4 bases and 5 bases, in that order; junction bases with no gene match: 6. From germline, CDR1 is MNHNY and CDR2 SVGAGI (reference sequence). The DNA for the CDR3 is TGTGCCAGCAGTTCCAGGGGGCAGGGGACTGAAGCTTTCTTT. Its translation: CASSSRGQGTEAFF.

This chain joins TRBV18 and TRBJ2-1; D perhaps matches TRBD1 (6 bases). The V end was cut by 6 bases, the J end by 5 bases, with 11 bases between. Germline V CDR1 and CDR2: KGHSH, LQKENI. This CDR3 contains 13 residues. The CDR3 coding sequence is TGTGCCAGCTCCCGGGACACCGACAATGAGCAGTTCTTC. It is translated as CASSRDTDNEQFF. The variable domain in full, completed from reference TRBV18 and TRBJ2-1, reads NAGVMQNPRHLVRRRGQEARLRCSPMKGHSHVYWYRQLPEEGLKFMVYLQKENIIDESGMPKERFSAEFPKEGPSILRIQQVVRGDSAAYFCASSRDTDNEQFFGPGTRLTVL.

The chain is built from TRBV11-3 and TRBJ2-5; 8 nucleotides align to TRBD1. Germline CDR1 and CDR2: SGHNT and YENEEA. The trim removed 4 bases at V and 5 bases at J, leaving 9 bases unmatched. CDR3 length equals 15 residues. The CDR3 nucleotides read TGTGCCAGCAGCTATGGACAGGGTAGCAGGGAGACCCAGTACTTC. Amino acids: CASSYGQGSRETQYF.

This clone was found once. CDR3 coding DNA: TGTGCCAGCAGTGAATTCACCGCAAAGGGGTTCTACGAGCAGTACTTC. Translation gives CASSEFTAKGFYEQYF. This chain joins TRBV25-1 and TRBJ2-7, with D possibly TRBD1 on 5 matching bases. This CDR3 has 16 residues. Trimming stripped 1 base from V and 3 bases from J, with 16 bases between. Looked up from germline, CDR1 is MGHDK and CDR2 is SYGVNS.

V usage is TRBV5-1 and J usage is TRBJ1-4, with TRBD1 as a possible D gene (5 bases). Trimming took 0 bases from V and 7 from J, leaving 13 bases between them. There are 15 residues in the CDR3. CDR1 is SGHRS and CDR2 is YFSETQ in the germline V gene. The CDR3 DNA reads as TGCGCCAGCAGCTTGGTAGGAGGGACCAGTGAAAAACTGTTTTTT. The encoded protein is CASSLVGGTSEKLFF.

This clone was counted once. The rearrangement uses TRBV5-6 and TRBJ2-7; TRBD2 matches 11 bases. Germline CDR1 and CDR2: SGHDT and YYEEEE. Trimming took 4 bases from V and 1 from J; bases not matched to a gene: 4. The CDR3 sequence is 15 residues long. The CDR3 nucleotides read TGTGCCAGCAGCGGTACTAGCGGGAGTTCCTACGAGCAGTACTTC. Protein sequence: CASSGTSGSSYEQYF.

This clone was counted only a few times. The chain has TRBV7-8 and TRBJ1-2; 7 nucleotides line up with TRBD1. CDR1 SGHVS and CDR2 FQNEAQ come from the germline V gene. This CDR3 spans 14 amino acids. V shed 5 bases and J 5 bases; nucleotides not matched to a gene: 8. The CDR3 DNA sequence: TGTGCCAGCAGCCGGGACAGCGTTACGTATGGCTACACCTTC. Protein: CASSRDSVTYGYTF.

The table lists this clone with a few counts. V usage is TRBV5-1 and J usage is TRBJ2-3; 9 bases map to TRBD2. This CDR3 region has 19 residues. After removal of 1 base from V and 4 bases from J, the junction contained 16 bases not matched to a gene. Germline lookup yields CDR1 SGHRS and CDR2 YFSETQ. The CDR3 nucleotides read TGCGCCAGCAGCTTGAGGGGTAGCGGGAGTATATTATTTGCAGATACGCAGTATTTT. Protein product: CASSLRGSGSILFADTQYF.

The chain employs TRBV4-1 and TRBJ2-5, with 10 bases aligning to TRBD2. The CDR3 has 18 residues. Germline V gene lookup returns CDR1 MGHRA and CDR2 YSYEKL. V was clipped by 0 bases and J by 4 bases; unmatched bases: 11. DNA of the CDR3: TGCGCCAGCAGCCAAGAAACTCGGCTAGCGGGAGAGTCAGAGACCCAGTACTTC. Protein: CASSQETRLAGESETQYF.

The genes are TRBV18 and TRBJ1-3, with D unclear. Germline V gene lookup returns CDR1 KGHSH and CDR2 LQKENI. Trimming took 2 bases from V and 1 from J, leaving 12 bases between them. The CDR3 spans 16 residues. The CDR3 sequence: CASSPEGLLSGNTIYF. In DNA, the CDR3 is TGTGCCAGCTCACCAGAGGGTTTGTTGTCTGGAAACACCATATATTTT.

This rearrangement joins TRBV5-1 to TRBJ2-3; 7 bases align to TRBD2. Germline V lookup: CDR1 SGHRS, CDR2 YFSETQ. The ends lost 0 bases at V and 3 bases at J; junction bases unmatched: 4. The CDR3 is 15 amino acids. In DNA, the CDR3 is TGCGCCAGCAGCTTGGGCGGGGAGGGGACAGATACGCAGTATTTT. Translated, it gives CASSLGGEGTDTQYF.

The chain links TRBV14 to TRBJ2-7; D is possibly TRBD1 (6 bases). The CDR3 loop spans 14 amino acids. V was trimmed by 0 bases and J by 0 bases, leaving 6 bases between them. The germline V gene encodes CDR1 SGHDN and CDR2 FVKESK. In nucleotides, the CDR3 is TGTGCCAGCAGCCAAGAGACAGGCTCCTACGAGCAGTACTTC. Residues: CASSQETGSYEQYF.

The rearrangement joins TRBV5-1 to TRBJ1-1, with 7 bases matching TRBD1. In germline, CDR1 is SGHRS, CDR2 YFSETQ. The J segment lost 4 bases and the V segment lost 4 bases, leaving 13 bases of the junction unmatched. This CDR3 is built from 16 residues. The CDR3 reads CASSIASRGQGTEAFF. DNA for the CDR3: TGCGCCAGCAGCATCGCCTCGAGGGGGCAGGGCACTGAAGCTTTCTTT.

The J gene is TRBJ2-7, the V gene TRBV28, with 15 bases fitting TRBD2. J was trimmed by 13 bases and V by 6 bases; bases with no gene match: 10. Germline assignment: CDR1 MDHEN and CDR2 SYDVKM. The CDR3 consists of 14 residues. Here the CDR3 DNA reads TGTGCCAGCAGAACCGGGACTAGCGGGAGGATCATATACTTC. Its protein is CASRTGTSGRIIYF.

The chain links TRBV28 to TRBJ2-2, with a tentative D call TRBD2 (6 bases). V was pared by 4 bases and J by 2 bases, with 14 bases between. The germline gives CDR1 MDHEN, CDR2 SYDVKM. The CDR3 contains 16 residues. CDR3 region: CASSSGDSPNTGELFF. Written as DNA, the CDR3 is TGTGCCAGCAGTTCGGGGGACTCACCAAACACCGGGGAGCTGTTTTTT.